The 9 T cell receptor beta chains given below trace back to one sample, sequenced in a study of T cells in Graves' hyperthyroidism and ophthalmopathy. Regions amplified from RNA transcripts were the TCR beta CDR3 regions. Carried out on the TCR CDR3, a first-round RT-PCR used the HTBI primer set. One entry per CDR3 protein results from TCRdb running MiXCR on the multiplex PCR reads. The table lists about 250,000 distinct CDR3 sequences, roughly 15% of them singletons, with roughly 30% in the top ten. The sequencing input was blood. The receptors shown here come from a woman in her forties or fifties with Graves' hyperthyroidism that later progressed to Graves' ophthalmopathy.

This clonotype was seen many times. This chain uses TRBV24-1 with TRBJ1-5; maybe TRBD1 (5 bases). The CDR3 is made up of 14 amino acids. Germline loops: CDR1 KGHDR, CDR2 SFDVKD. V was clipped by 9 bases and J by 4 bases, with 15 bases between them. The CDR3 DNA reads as TGTGCCACCGGTCCGACAGTATCAAATCAGCCCCAGCATTTT. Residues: CATGPTVSNQPQHF.

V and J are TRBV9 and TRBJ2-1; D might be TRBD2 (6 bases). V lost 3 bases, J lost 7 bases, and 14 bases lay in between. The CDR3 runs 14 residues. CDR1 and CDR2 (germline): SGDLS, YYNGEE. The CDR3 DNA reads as TGTGCCAGCAGCGCCCCCGGGACTCCTAATGAGCAGTTCTTC. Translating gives CASSAPGTPNEQFF. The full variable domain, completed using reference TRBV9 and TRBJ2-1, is DSGVTQTPKHLITATGQRVTLRCSPRSGDLSVYWYQQSLDQGLQFLIQYYNGEERAKGNILERFSAQQFPDLHSELNLSSLELGDSALYFCASSAPGTPNEQFFGPGTRLTVL.

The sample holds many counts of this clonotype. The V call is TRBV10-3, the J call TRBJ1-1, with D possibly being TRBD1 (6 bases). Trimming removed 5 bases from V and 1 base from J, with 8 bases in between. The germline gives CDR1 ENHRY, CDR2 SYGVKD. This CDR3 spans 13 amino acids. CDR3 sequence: CAISQQGNTEAFF. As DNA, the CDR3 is TGTGCCATCAGTCAACAGGGGAACACTGAAGCTTTCTTT.

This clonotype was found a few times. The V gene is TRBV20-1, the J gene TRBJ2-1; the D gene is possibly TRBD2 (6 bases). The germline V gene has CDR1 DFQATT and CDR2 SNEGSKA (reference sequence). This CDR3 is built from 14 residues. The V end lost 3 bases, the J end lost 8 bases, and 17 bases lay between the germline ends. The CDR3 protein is CSARGTGAWDEQFF. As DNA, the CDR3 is TGCAGTGCTAGGGGGACGGGAGCCTGGGATGAGCAGTTCTTC.

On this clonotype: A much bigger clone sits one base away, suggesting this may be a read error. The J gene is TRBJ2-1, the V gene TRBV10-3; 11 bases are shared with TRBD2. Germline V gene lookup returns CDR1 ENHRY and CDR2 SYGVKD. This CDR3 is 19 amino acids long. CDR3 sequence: CAISESWTSGSFSYSEQFF. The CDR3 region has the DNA TGTGCCATCAGTGAGTCGTGGACTAGCGGGTCATTTTCCTACAGTGAGCAGTTCTTC.

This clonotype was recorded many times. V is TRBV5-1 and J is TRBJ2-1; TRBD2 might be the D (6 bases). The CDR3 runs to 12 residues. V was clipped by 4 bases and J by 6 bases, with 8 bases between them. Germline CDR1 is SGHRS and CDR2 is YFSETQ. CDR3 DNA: TGCGCCAGCAGCCTGGAGGGCAATGAGCAGTTCTTC. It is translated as CASSLEGNEQFF.

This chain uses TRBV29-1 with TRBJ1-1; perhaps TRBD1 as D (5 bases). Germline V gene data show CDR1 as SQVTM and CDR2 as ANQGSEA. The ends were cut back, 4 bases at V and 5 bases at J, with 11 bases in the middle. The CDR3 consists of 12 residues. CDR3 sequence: CSVVGGMTEAFF. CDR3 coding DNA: TGCAGCGTTGTGGGGGGAATGACTGAAGCTTTCTTT.

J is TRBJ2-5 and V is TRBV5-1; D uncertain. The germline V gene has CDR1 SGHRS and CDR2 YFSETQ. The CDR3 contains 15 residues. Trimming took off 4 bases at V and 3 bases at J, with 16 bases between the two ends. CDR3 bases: TGCGCCAGCAGCCCGATTCTGGGCGGTGAAGAGACCCAGTACTTC. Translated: CASSPILGGEETQYF.

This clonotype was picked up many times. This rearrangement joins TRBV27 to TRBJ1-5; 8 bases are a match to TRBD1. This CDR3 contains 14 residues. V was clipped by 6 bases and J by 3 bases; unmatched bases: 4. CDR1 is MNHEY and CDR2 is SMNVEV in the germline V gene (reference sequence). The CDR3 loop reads CASSGTGVNQPQHF. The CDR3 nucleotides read TGTGCCAGCAGCGGGACAGGCGTCAATCAGCCCCAGCATTTT.